This TCR beta chain was observed in a study of blood T cell repertoires in COVID-19. Study as a whole: Sites in the United States, Italy and Spain provided acute and convalescent COVID-19 samples.

This clone was found once. The cohort comprised adults aged about 18 to 90 years residing in approximately 25 US areas. The CDR3 has 14 residues. Germline V gene lookup returns CDR1 SGHDT and CDR2 YYEEEE. V shed 1 base, J shed 6 bases, and the junction held 4 bases outside the gene matches. Sequencing used immunoSEQ multiplex PCR; TCRdb keeps in-frame clones, though not all of them. This sample has around 300,000 clones, with 88% found just once. Input material: PBMCs or T cells enriched from blood (not recorded which). The chain carries TRBV5-6 and TRBJ2-3; 8 nucleotides match TRBD2. The clonotype comes from a woman aged 45-65 years who had recovered from COVID-19. CDR3: CASSLQRGTDTQYF. The CDR3 nucleotides read TGTGCCAGCAGCTTGCAGCGGGGGACTGATACGCAGTATTTT.